One and the same sample provided the 31 T cell receptor beta chains below, sequenced in a study of blood T cell repertoires in COVID-19 (TCRdb year 2020). Library preparation was by the immunoSEQ multiplex PCR assay. This immuneACCESS table, as held by TCRdb, lists in-frame sequences with V and J called but not all clones. Of the missing ones, under half trace to an unresolved V gene in checked studies; the others have no known cause. Present in this sample are under 250,000 clones, 75% to 90% of which were seen just once. In total, the top ten clones hold just over 0.7% of the sample. The material sequenced was peripheral blood. The receptors come from a man between 40 and 49 years old with acute or convalescent COVID-19.

V usage is TRBV27 and J usage is TRBJ1-2; tentatively, D is TRBD1 (6 bases). Germline-derived CDR1 and CDR2 are MNHEY and SMNVEV (reference sequence). The CDR3 consists of 16 residues. Trimming cost V 1 base and J 2 bases, with 14 bases left between them. The CDR3 DNA is TGTGCCAGCAGTTTATTCCCGGACAGATGGAACTATGGCTACACCTTC. Translating gives CASSLFPDRWNYGYTF.

The chain couples TRBV28 to TRBJ1-2; TRBD1 agrees at 8 bases. The V and J ends lost 2 bases and 4 bases, in that order; junction bases with no gene match: 0. Germline V gene lookup returns CDR1 MDHEN and CDR2 SYDVKM. There are 13 residues in the CDR3. CDR3 residues: CASSLDRGYGYTF. The DNA of the CDR3 is TGTGCCAGCAGTTTAGACAGGGGCTATGGCTACACCTTC.

The chain combines TRBV18 with TRBJ1-2; tentative D call: TRBD1 (5 bases). Germline V lookup: CDR1 KGHSH, CDR2 LQKENI. The CDR3 has 13 amino acids. Deletions cut 4 bases from V and 3 bases from J, with 9 bases between. Here the CDR3 reads CASSLDSDYGYTF. DNA for the CDR3: TGTGCCAGCTCACTTGACAGTGACTATGGCTACACCTTC.

In this sample, this clone turned up once. The chain employs TRBV7-8 and TRBJ2-1, with TRBD1 matching over 7 bases. Germline trimming cut 2 bases from V and 5 bases from J; bases unmatched to any gene: 6. The CDR3 contains 15 residues. Looked up from germline, CDR1 is SGHVS and CDR2 is FQNEAQ. CDR3 region: CASSLYSGGNNEQFF. CDR3 nucleotide sequence: TGTGCCAGCAGCTTATACTCAGGGGGTAACAATGAGCAGTTCTTC.

This clone has just a few counts. V gene TRBV6-6 combines with J gene TRBJ1-2, with D possibly being TRBD1 (6 bases). The CDR3 sequence is 15 residues long. Germline V CDR1 and CDR2: MNHNY, SVGAGI (reference sequence). The V end lost 2 bases, the J end lost 6 bases, and 16 bases lay between the germline ends. CDR3 amino acids: CASSYGFQGRDGYTF. In nucleotides, the CDR3 is TGTGCCAGCAGTTACGGCTTTCAGGGGCGGGATGGCTACACCTTC.

The chain combines TRBV6-1 with TRBJ2-7; 10 bases are a match to TRBD1. V shed 3 bases, J shed 2 bases, and the junction held 10 bases outside the gene matches. This CDR3 region has 17 residues. Germline V gene lookup returns CDR1 MNHNS and CDR2 SASEGT. The CDR3 bases are TGTGCCAGCAGTGATTTCCCGTATGGACAGGGGGCCTACGAGCAGTACTTC. Translating it yields CASSDFPYGQGAYEQYF.

The chain links TRBV28 to TRBJ2-1; D is ambiguous. CDR1 and CDR2 from the germline V gene are MDHEN and SYDVKM. CDR3 length equals 15 residues. Trimming took 8 bases from V and 9 from J, leaving 23 bases between them. The CDR3 is CASRKQTRSIFEQFF. The DNA for the CDR3 is TGTGCCAGCCGGAAGCAGACCAGGTCAATATTTGAGCAGTTCTTC.

This clone was seen repeatedly, ten times or more. The rearrangement links TRBV7-2 to TRBJ1-5, with 8 nucleotides matching TRBD1. The CDR3 contains 15 residues. The germline CDR1 and CDR2 sequences are SGHTA and FQGNSA. The junction had 4 bases not matched to a gene; V was cut back by 0 bases and J by 6 bases. CDR3 sequence reads: CASSLAGGTGQPQHF. The CDR3 bases are TGTGCCAGCAGCTTAGCGGGGGGGACAGGTCAGCCCCAGCATTTT.

The J gene is TRBJ2-3, the V gene TRBV18, with D perhaps TRBD2 (6 bases). Trimming removed 3 bases at V and 2 bases at J, with 12 bases between. This CDR3 has 15 amino acids. Germline CDR1 KGHSH, CDR2 LQKENI. The DNA of the CDR3 is TGTGCCAGCTCACCGCTTAGCGGAACCACAGATACGCAGTATTTT. Protein product: CASSPLSGTTDTQYF.

This chain links TRBV24-1 with TRBJ2-3; 9 bases agree with TRBD1. The germline V gene has CDR1 KGHDR and CDR2 SFDVKD. CDR3 length: 15 residues. V lost 3 bases to trimming and J lost 1 base; unmatched junction nucleotides: 1. The CDR3 coding sequence is TGTGCCACCAGTGATCGGACAGGGGGCACAGATACGCAGTATTTT. Its protein is CATSDRTGGTDTQYF.

The chain recombines TRBV5-6 with TRBJ1-2; D is uncertain. V lost 1 base and J lost 5, with 15 bases in between. The length of the CDR3 is 15 residues. Germline V gene data show CDR1 as SGHDT and CDR2 as YYEEEE. The CDR3 spells CASSLTVTLGYGYTF. The CDR3 nucleotides read TGTGCCAGCAGCTTGACAGTTACCCTTGGGTATGGCTACACCTTC.

CDR3 protein: CASSSPLPPGLAGGKSENTGELFF. The DNA for the CDR3 is TGTGCCAGCAGCTCGCCCCTACCTCCGGGACTAGCGGGAGGGAAGTCGGAGAACACCGGGGAGCTGTTTTTT. The rearrangement uses TRBV7-1 and TRBJ2-2, with TRBD2 identical over 16 bases. TRBV7-1 is filed as an ORF, its function uncertain. The CDR3 covers 24 residues. Trimming took 3 bases from V and 1 from J; bases not matched to a gene: 20.

The chain employs TRBV27 and TRBJ2-7, with TRBD2 identical over 11 bases. Per the germline V gene, CDR1 is MNHEY and CDR2 is SMNVEV (reference sequence). V dropped 2 bases and J dropped 3; count of bases not matched to a gene: 12. The CDR3 contains 18 residues. In DNA form, the CDR3 reads TGTGCCAGCAGTTTAGTAGCGGGAGGGCCATCGCTAAACTACGAGCAGTACTTC. This translates into CASSLVAGGPSLNYEQYF.

The V and J genes are TRBV19 and TRBJ1-5; TRBD1 aligns across 12 bases. The CDR3 runs to 17 residues. Germline-derived CDR1 and CDR2 are LNHDA and SQIVND (reference sequence). V trimming: 5 bases; J trimming: 7 bases; junction bases outside the gene matches: 12. The CDR3: CASSPPRGTGGRQPQHF. DNA of the CDR3: TGTGCCAGTAGTCCCCCGCGGGGGACAGGGGGCCGCCAGCCCCAGCATTTT.

The chain uses TRBV5-5 and TRBJ2-3; 10 bases agree with TRBD2. The CDR3 covers 16 residues. The V gene end was trimmed by 6 bases and the J gene end by 6 bases; junction bases not matched to a gene: 13. CDR1 and CDR2 from the germline V gene are SGHKS and YYEKEE (reference sequence). The CDR3: CASTPPLAGASDTQYF. The CDR3 DNA sequence: TGTGCCAGCACTCCCCCCCTAGCGGGAGCTTCGGATACGCAGTATTTT.

This chain joins TRBV5-5 and TRBJ1-1; D unclear. This CDR3 has 18 amino acids. Between the trimmed V and J ends, which lost 1 base and 0 bases, there was a span of 19 bases. The germline CDR1 and CDR2 sequences are SGHKS and YYEKEE (reference sequence). In nucleotides, the CDR3 is TGTGCCAGCAGCTTGATAATATCTCTCGCCCACTTGAACACTGAAGCTTTCTTT. As protein: CASSLIISLAHLNTEAFF.

The gene calls are TRBV21-1 and TRBJ1-6; the table names TRBD1, a call not compared with the DNA. TRBV21-1 is a pseudogene locus. This CDR3 comprises 16 residues. The CDR3 DNA is TGTGCCAGCAGCCTTAAATTGGGACAGACGAGATCACCCCTCCACTTT. Protein sequence: CASSLKLGQTRSPLHF.

The chain recombines TRBV2 with TRBJ2-1; TRBD2 aligns across 8 bases. Germline-derived CDR1 and CDR2 are SNHLY and FYNNEI. The CDR3 is made up of 14 amino acids. V gave up 8 bases and J gave up 5 bases; unmatched junction bases: 8. CDR3 nucleotides: TGTGCCAGCGTCGGGGGGGGAGCAGACAATGAGCAGTTCTTC. Protein: CASVGGGADNEQFF.

The chain is built from TRBV5-4 and TRBJ2-3; D might be TRBD2 (5 bases). CDR3 length equals 15 residues. Germline lookup yields CDR1 SGHNT and CDR2 YYREEE (reference sequence). CDR3 in DNA: TGTGCAGCCAAAGGAGGCGCTACTAGCACAGATACGCAGTATTTT. Its translation is CAAKGGATSTDTQYF.

This clone was detected only a few times. The chain carries TRBV5-1 and TRBJ2-3, with D possibly TRBD2 on 6 matching bases. Germline V gene data show CDR1 as SGHRS and CDR2 as YFSETQ. This CDR3 comprises 12 residues. V was clipped by 4 bases and J by 4 bases, with 7 bases between them. In DNA, the CDR3 is TGCGCCAGCAGCGCTAGCGCAGATACGCAGTATTTT. Amino acid sequence: CASSASADTQYF.

The chain recombines TRBV7-9 with TRBJ2-1; perhaps TRBD1 as D (5 bases). The germline CDR1 and CDR2 sequences are SEHNR and FQNEAQ (reference sequence). V gave up 1 base and J gave up 1 base, with 8 bases separating them. This CDR3 is built from 15 residues. CDR3 residues: CASSLVRGSYNEQFF. CDR3 DNA: TGTGCCAGCAGCTTAGTAAGGGGTTCCTACAATGAGCAGTTCTTC.

The chain uses TRBV30 and TRBJ1-2, with TRBD1 as a possible D gene (6 bases). This CDR3 has 17 amino acids. V was trimmed by 3 bases and J by 0 bases, leaving 20 bases between them. From germline, CDR1 is GTSNPN and CDR2 SVGIG (reference sequence). The DNA of the CDR3 is TGTGCCTGGAGGTTAAGGGACCGGGCAGGGGCTAACTATGGCTACACCTTC. This gives the protein CAWRLRDRAGANYGYTF.

The chain recombines TRBV7-3 with TRBJ1-6; 8 bases fit TRBD1. Per the germline V gene, CDR1 is SGHTA and CDR2 is FQGTGA. The CDR3 contains 16 residues. Trimming took 4 bases from V and 9 from J; bases not matched to a gene: 11. Here the CDR3 DNA reads TGTGCCAGCAGCTACAGGGGGGCAGGGTCAGGTTCACCCCTCCACTTT. Translation gives CASSYRGAGSGSPLHF.

There are many counts of this clone. The chain carries TRBV14 and TRBJ1-3; the D is unclear. This CDR3 region has 15 residues. V lost 4 bases, J lost 2 bases, and 12 bases lay in between. Germline V CDR1 and CDR2: SGHDN, FVKESK. The CDR3 nucleotides are TGTGCCAGCAGCCGTTTTGACGGGGCTGGAAACACCATATATTTT. This translates into CASSRFDGAGNTIYF.

The chain couples TRBV10-1 to TRBJ2-7; TRBD2 aligns across 13 bases. V lost 4 bases to trimming and J lost 7 bases; unmatched junction nucleotides: 1. Germline CDR1 and CDR2: WNHNN and SYGVQD (reference sequence). The CDR3 is 13 residues long. CDR3 region: CASSGGLAGEQYF. The CDR3 DNA reads TGCGCCAGCAGTGGGGGACTAGCGGGGGAGCAGTACTTC.

This clone showed up just once. The chain recombines TRBV6-2 or TRBV6-3 with TRBJ2-7, with 10 bases that match TRBD2. CDR3 length: 16 residues. CDR1 is MNHEY and CDR2 is SVGEGT in the germline V gene. V lost 2 bases and J lost 4; bases outside the gene matches: 8. CDR3 amino acids: CASSYPRPSGSYEQYF. CDR3 in DNA: TGTGCCAGCAGTTACCCGAGGCCTAGCGGGAGTTACGAGCAGTACTTC.

The chain employs TRBV25-1 and TRBJ1-6; 7 nucleotides agree with TRBD1. CDR1 and CDR2 from the germline V gene are MGHDK and SYGVNS. The V and J ends lost 4 bases and 5 bases, in that order; junction bases with no gene match: 8. The CDR3 is made up of 16 amino acids. The CDR3 sequence is CASSGPRTGDNSPLHF. DNA of the CDR3: TGTGCCAGCAGTGGCCCACGGACAGGCGATAATTCACCCCTCCACTTT.

This chain joins TRBV19 and TRBJ2-2; tentative D call: TRBD1 (6 bases). Trimming took off 6 bases at V and 0 bases at J, with 11 bases between the two ends. The germline V gene has CDR1 LNHDA and CDR2 SQIVND (reference sequence). The CDR3 has 15 residues. The CDR3 loop reads CASRHGGANTGELFF. CDR3 in DNA: TGTGCCAGTAGACATGGGGGCGCGAACACCGGGGAGCTGTTTTTT.

This chain uses TRBV6-5 with TRBJ1-4; 11 positions match TRBD1. The V segment lost 4 bases and the J segment 6 bases; nucleotides outside the gene matches: 1. The CDR3 extends over 14 amino acids. The germline CDR1 and CDR2 sequences are MNHEY and SVGAGI. The CDR3 here is CASSWGQGDEKLFF. The CDR3 DNA follows: TGTGCCAGCAGTTGGGGACAGGGGGATGAAAAACTGTTTTTT.

This clone was detected only a few times. The rearrangement links TRBV5-1 to TRBJ1-4, with 9 bases lining up with TRBD1. V dropped 4 bases and J dropped 7; count of bases not matched to a gene: 5. The germline CDR1 and CDR2 sequences are SGHRS and YFSETQ. The length of the CDR3 is 14 residues. CDR3 DNA: TGCGCCAGCAGCACAGGGGGCTTTGGTGAAAAACTGTTTTTT. Protein sequence: CASSTGGFGEKLFF.

This chain links TRBV27 with TRBJ2-1; unclear D gene. CDR1 MNHEY and CDR2 SMNVEV come from the germline V gene (reference sequence). The CDR3 extends over 14 amino acids. The V gene lost 5 bases and the J gene lost 9 bases, with 17 bases spanning the gap. CDR3 DNA sequence: TGTGCCAGCAGTACCCATTTTGGCGCGGCTGAGCAGTTCTTC. It yields the protein CASSTHFGAAEQFF.